This T cell receptor (beta chain) was captured in a study of T cell responses to AZD1222 COVID-19 vaccine. Assay used: immunoSEQ multiplex PCR; TCRdb lists only in-frame clones, some missing. The repertoire includes over 85,000 clones, 81% of them detected once, and roughly 5% sits in the top ten. Germline-derived CDR1 and CDR2 are MDHEN and SYDVKM. This CDR3 has 14 amino acids. Trimming took 5 bases from V and 8 from J; bases not matched to a gene: 5. The V and J genes are TRBV28 and TRBJ1-6, with 8 bases fitting TRBD1. This TCR was sampled from an adult in good health. Material: peripheral blood, obtained on day 0 of AZD1222 vaccination. CDR3 DNA: TGTGCCAGCAGTCCCGGGACAGGATATTCACCCCTCCACTTT. Protein product: CASSPGTGYSPLHF. Full variable domain (outside the CDR3, taken from reference TRBV28 and TRBJ1-6): DVKVTQSSRYLVKRTGEKVFLECVQDMDHENMFWYRQDPGLGLRLIYFSYDVKMKEKGDIPEGYSVSREKKERFSLILESASTNQTSMYLCASSPGTGYSPLHFGNGTRLTVT.